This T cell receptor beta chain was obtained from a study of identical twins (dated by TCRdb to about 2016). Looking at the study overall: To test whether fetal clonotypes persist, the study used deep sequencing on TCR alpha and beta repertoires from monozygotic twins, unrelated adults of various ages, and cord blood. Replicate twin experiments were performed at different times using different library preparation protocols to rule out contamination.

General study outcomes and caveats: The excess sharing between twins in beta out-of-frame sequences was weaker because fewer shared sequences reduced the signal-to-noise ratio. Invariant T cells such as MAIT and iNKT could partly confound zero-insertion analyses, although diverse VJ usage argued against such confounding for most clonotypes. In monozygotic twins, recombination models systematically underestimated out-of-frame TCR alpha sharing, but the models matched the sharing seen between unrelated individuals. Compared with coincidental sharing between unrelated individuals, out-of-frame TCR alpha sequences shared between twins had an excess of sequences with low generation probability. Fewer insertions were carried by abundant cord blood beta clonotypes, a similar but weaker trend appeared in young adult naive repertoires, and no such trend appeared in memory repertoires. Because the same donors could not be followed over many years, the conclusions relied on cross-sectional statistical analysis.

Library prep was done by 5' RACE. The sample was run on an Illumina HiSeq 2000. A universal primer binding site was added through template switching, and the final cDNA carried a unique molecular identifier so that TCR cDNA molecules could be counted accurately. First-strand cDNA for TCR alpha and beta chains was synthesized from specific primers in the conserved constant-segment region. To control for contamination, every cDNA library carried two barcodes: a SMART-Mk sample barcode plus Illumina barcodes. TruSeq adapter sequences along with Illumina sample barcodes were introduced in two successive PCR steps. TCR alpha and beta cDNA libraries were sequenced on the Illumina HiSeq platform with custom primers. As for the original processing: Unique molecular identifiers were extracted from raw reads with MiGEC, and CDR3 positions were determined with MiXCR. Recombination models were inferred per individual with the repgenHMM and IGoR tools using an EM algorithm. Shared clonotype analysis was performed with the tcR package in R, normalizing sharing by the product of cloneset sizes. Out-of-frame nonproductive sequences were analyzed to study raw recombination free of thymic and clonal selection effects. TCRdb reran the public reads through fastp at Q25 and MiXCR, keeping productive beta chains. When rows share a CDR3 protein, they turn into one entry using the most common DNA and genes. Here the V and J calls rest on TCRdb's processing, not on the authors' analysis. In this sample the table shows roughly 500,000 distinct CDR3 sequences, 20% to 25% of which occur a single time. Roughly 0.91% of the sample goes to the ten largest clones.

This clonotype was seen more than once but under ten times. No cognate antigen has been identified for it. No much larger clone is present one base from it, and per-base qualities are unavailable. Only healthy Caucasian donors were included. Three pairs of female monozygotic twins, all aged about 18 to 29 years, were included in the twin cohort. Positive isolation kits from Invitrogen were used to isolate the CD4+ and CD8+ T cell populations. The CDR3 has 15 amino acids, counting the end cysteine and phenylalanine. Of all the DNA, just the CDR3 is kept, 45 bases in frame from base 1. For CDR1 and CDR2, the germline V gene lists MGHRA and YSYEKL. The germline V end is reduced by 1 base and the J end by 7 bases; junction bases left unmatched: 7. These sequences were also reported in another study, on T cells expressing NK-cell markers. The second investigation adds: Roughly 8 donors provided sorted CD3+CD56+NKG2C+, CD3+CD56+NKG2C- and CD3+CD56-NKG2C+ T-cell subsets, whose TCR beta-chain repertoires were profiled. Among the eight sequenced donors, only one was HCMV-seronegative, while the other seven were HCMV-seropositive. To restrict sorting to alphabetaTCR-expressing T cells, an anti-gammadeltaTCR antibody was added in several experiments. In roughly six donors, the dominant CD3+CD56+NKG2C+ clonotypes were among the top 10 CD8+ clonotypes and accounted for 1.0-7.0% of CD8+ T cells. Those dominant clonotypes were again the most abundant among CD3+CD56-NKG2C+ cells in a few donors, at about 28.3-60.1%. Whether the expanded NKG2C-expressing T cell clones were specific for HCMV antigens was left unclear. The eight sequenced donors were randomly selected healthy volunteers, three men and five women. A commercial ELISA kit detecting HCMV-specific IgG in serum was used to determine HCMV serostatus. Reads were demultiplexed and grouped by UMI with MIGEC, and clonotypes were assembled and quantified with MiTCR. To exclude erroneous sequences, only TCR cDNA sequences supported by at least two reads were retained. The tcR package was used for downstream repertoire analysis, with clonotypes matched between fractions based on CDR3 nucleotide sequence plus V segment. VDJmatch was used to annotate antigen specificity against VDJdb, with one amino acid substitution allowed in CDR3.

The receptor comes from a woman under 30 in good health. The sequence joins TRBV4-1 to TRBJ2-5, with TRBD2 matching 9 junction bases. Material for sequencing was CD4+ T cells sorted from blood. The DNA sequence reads TGCGCCAGCAGCCAAGTTGCTAGCGGGGAAGTGACCCAGTACTTC. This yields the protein CASSQVASGEVTQYF.